Listed below are T cell receptor beta chains from one sample, sequenced in a study of T-cell memory formation after mild COVID-19. TCRdb re-derived calls from the 5' RACE reads in MiXCR, one entry per CDR3 protein. There are 500,000 to 600,000 distinct CDR3 sequences in the sample; roughly 18% occur only once, and about 12% lies in the top ten. Material: PBMCs or a T cell subset sorted from them (not recorded which). Receptor source: an adult woman who had mild COVID-19 (a few samples of this study predate the infection). Cell type and time point are not known. The CDR3 runs from the conserved cysteine through the conserved F or W. The D gene is left open where the match is weak. Clone size appears in some rows only: once, few, many, or a class for an expanded clone.

TRBV12-3/TRBV12-4	TRBJ1-5	.	.	TGTGCCAGCAGTCCCAGGGGTCTGGGCAATCAGCCCCAGCATTTT	CASSPRGLGNQPQHF
TRBV20-1	TRBJ2-5	.	once	TGCAGTGCCCAGTCTCAAGAGACCCAGTACTTC	CSAQSQETQYF
TRBV9	TRBJ1-2	.	few	TGTGCCAGCAGCGTAGTAGGCCCGGGGGGCGACTATGGCTACACCTTC	CASSVVGPGGDYGYTF
TRBV12-3/TRBV12-4	TRBJ2-3	TRBD1	.	TGTGCCAGCAGTTCCGAGACAGGGGATCCTTCGGTCGATACGCAGTATTTT	CASSSETGDPSVDTQYF
TRBV12-5	TRBJ1-2	.	.	TGTGCTAGTGGTTTGGTAGGGCACGTCTATGGCTACACCTTC	CASGLVGHVYGYTF
TRBV5-1	TRBJ1-3	.	few	TGCGCCAGCAGCCAGGGGACGGGCGGCCAAAACACCATATATTTT	CASSQGTGGQNTIYF
TRBV5-6	TRBJ2-2	TRBD2	.	TGTGCCAGCACCTCTGCGGGGAGGGGGAACACCGGGGAGCTGTTTTTT	CASTSAGRGNTGELFF
TRBV12-3/TRBV12-4	TRBJ2-1	TRBD2	few	TGTGCCAGCAGTTTCCGTGAGAGACTAGCGGGAGGGAGCTCCTACAATGAGCAGTTCTTC	CASSFRERLAGGSSYNEQFF
TRBV12-3/TRBV12-4	TRBJ2-1	TRBD2	few	TGTGCCAGCAGGGAGCGGGGGGGCTACAATGAGCAGTTCTTC	CASRERGGYNEQFF
TRBV5-1	TRBJ2-2	.	many	TGCGCCAGCAGCTTGGTTGCGGGGGCGCCGACCGGGGAGCTGTTTTTT	CASSLVAGAPTGELFF
TRBV30	TRBJ2-7	.	.	TGTGCCTGGAGTAGGGGGGCTCCTTACGAGCAGTACTTC	CAWSRGAPYEQYF
TRBV7-2	TRBJ2-5	.	.	TGTGCCAGCAGCAACTTTTATTCGGAGACCCAGTACTTC	CASSNFYSETQYF
TRBV12-3/TRBV12-4	TRBJ1-1	.	.	TGTGCCAGCAGCCCCGACGACACGGCCGGGAGCTTCTTT	CASSPDDTAGSFF
TRBV18	TRBJ1-2	TRBD1	few	TGTGCCAGCTCACCAGACAGGGGGATCTATGGCTACACCTTC	CASSPDRGIYGYTF
TRBV4-1	TRBJ2-3	TRBD1	.	TGCGCCAGCAGCCTACAGGGGGCTAGCACAGATACGCAGTATTTT	CASSLQGASTDTQYF
TRBV11-3	TRBJ1-1	TRBD1	many	TGTGCCAGCAGCCGAGGGACAGGGGTAGGCACTGAAGCTTTCTTT	CASSRGTGVGTEAFF